This section outlines one T cell receptor (beta chain) sequence together with its context. This sample is part of a study of OX40 agonist ivuxolimab in advanced cancers. Only in-frame clones appear in the TCRdb table, and some are missing; sequencing was by immunoSEQ multiplex PCR. This sample has roughly 23,000 clones; approximately 81% occur once, and the top ten carry approximately 40%. The sequencing used CD4+ or CD8+ T cells sorted from blood, collected in a trial of the OX40 agonist ivuxolimab. The source is an adult with an advanced solid tumor such as melanoma, head and neck, liver or kidney cancer.

This CDR3 is CASSYQNPPNEQFF. The CDR3 DNA is TGTGCCAGCAGTTACCAGAACCCCCCCAATGAGCAGTTCTTC. The chain couples TRBV6-6 to TRBJ2-1; D uncertain. The CDR3 sequence is 14 residues long. V dropped 2 bases and J dropped 6 bases, with 11 bases sitting between them. Germline values: CDR1 MNHNY, CDR2 SVGAGI (reference sequence).